A selection of T cell receptor beta chains follows, all from one sample in a study of vaccination effects on CD4 cells after COVID-19. Which antigens these TCRs recognize remains unknown. Some clones are missing from TCRdb's copy, which holds only in-frame ones; the method was immunoSEQ multiplex PCR. The sample holds about 66,000 clones, 70% to 75% seen once. The sequences come from CD4+ T cells from PBMCs cultured without peptide, collected after COVID-19 vaccination. The receptors shown here come from a human donor who received a COVID-19 vaccine. Each CDR3 is given with its conserved first and last residue. The D gene is left open where the match is weak. The size entry is marked missing in some rows and otherwise reads once, few, many or a size class.

TRBJ1-3 | . | once | TRBV5-1 | TGCGCCAGCAGCTTAGGATCTGGGAGACTCTCTGGAAACACCATATATTTT | CASSLGSGRLSGNTIYF
TRBJ1-3 | . | . | TRBV7-9 | TGTGCCAGCAGCTTAAGTTCTCCGGGCAACTCTGGAAACACCATATATTTT | CASSLSSPGNSGNTIYF
TRBJ2-3 | . | . | TRBV2 | TGTGCCAGCAAGGGGGTTCTAAGCACAGATACGCAGTATTTT | CASKGVLSTDTQYF
TRBJ1-4 | TRBD1 | . | TRBV27 | TGTGCCAGCAGGTGGACAGGTTCTAATGAAAAACTGTTTTTT | CASRWTGSNEKLFF
TRBJ1-1 | TRBD1 | . | TRBV11-1 | TGTGCCAGCAGCTGGGGACAGCTCACTGAAGCTTTCTTT | CASSWGQLTEAFF
TRBJ1-2 | TRBD1 | . | TRBV29-1 | TGCAGCGTTACGACAGGGAGCTATGGCTACACCTTC | CSVTTGSYGYTF
TRBJ2-5 | . | . | TRBV13 | TGTGCCAGCAGCTTAAGGGGGTCAGAGACCCAGTACTTC | CASSLRGSETQYF
TRBJ2-6 | . | few | TRBV5-8 | TGTGCCACAAGGAGGAACCCTGGGGCCAACGTCCTGACTTTC | CATRRNPGANVLTF
TRBJ2-4 | . | . | TRBV5-1 | TGCGCCAGCAGCCCAGGGAAAAACATTCAGTACTTC | CASSPGKNIQYF
TRBJ2-2 | . | . | TRBV5-1 | TGCGCCAGCAACTACGGGGGACCCTTCGCCGGGGAGCTGTTTTTT | CASNYGGPFAGELFF
TRBJ2-5 | . | . | TRBV19 | TGTGCCAGTAGTATGGGAGACCCTAATAGGTGGACCCAGTACTTC | CASSMGDPNRWTQYF
TRBJ2-5 | . | . | TRBV10-1 | TGCGCCAGCAGTGAGTCGTTCGCGCAAGAGACCCAGTACTTC | CASSESFAQETQYF
TRBJ2-3 | TRBD1 | . | TRBV24-1 | TGTGCCACCAGTGATTCCCGACAGGGTAAAACAGATACGCAGTATTTT | CATSDSRQGKTDTQYF
TRBJ2-5 | TRBD2 | . | TRBV10-3 | TGTGCCATCAGTGAGAGCGGGACCAAGGAGACCCAGTACTTC | CAISESGTKETQYF
TRBJ1-2 | . | . | TRBV2 | TGTGCCAGCAGTGAGGTCGGGAGGAACTATGGCTACACCTTC | CASSEVGRNYGYTF
TRBJ2-3 | TRBD1 | . | TRBV5-6 | TGTGCCAGCAGCTTGTTTCAGGGGGCGCTTGCGACGCAGTATTTT | CASSLFQGALATQYF
TRBJ1-5 | . | few | TRBV19 | TGTGCCAGTAGTACCCAGCGCGGAGACTATAGCAATCAGCCCCAGCATTTT | CASSTQRGDYSNQPQHF
TRBJ1-1 | TRBD1 | . | TRBV10-3 | TGTGCCATCAGTAGACAGGGAGTGAACACTGAAGCTTTCTTT | CAISRQGVNTEAFF
TRBJ1-1 | . | . | TRBV19 | TGTGCCAGTAGGGTTATAATGAACACTGAAGCTTTCTTT | CASRVIMNTEAFF
TRBJ2-3 | TRBD2 | . | TRBV27 | TGTGCCAGCAGTTCGCCGGGACTAGCGGGGGGTGCAGATACGCAGTATTTT | CASSSPGLAGGADTQYF
TRBJ2-1 | . | . | TRBV5-1 | TGCGCCAGCAGCTCAGGACAGGGAGGGGGTATTGATGAGCAGTTCTTC | CASSSGQGGGIDEQFF
TRBJ1-1 | . | . | TRBV6-6 | TGTGCCAGCACCCTCTCGGGATCATACACTGAAGCTTTCTTT | CASTLSGSYTEAFF
TRBJ2-3 | TRBD2 | . | TRBV27 | TGTGCCAGCAGCGGACTAGCGGGGATCTCAGATACGCAGTATTTT | CASSGLAGISDTQYF
TRBJ1-1 | . | . | TRBV19 | TGTGCCAGTAGTATCCCAGGGTTGAACACTGAAGCTTTCTTT | CASSIPGLNTEAFF
TRBJ1-1 | TRBD1 | few | TRBV5-1 | TGCGCCAGCAGCTTTAAAGGGGACAGGGATTCTGAAGCTTTCTTT | CASSFKGDRDSEAFF
TRBJ2-5 | TRBD1 | . | TRBV5-4 | TGTGCCAGCAGCTTGGCGGGACAGAAAGAGACCCAGTACTTC | CASSLAGQKETQYF
TRBJ2-5 | . | . | TRBV29-1 | TGCAGCGTTGATCTCAGGGGCCAAGAGACCCAGTACTTC | CSVDLRGQETQYF
TRBJ2-2 | . | once | TRBV6-4 | TGTGCCAGCAGTGCGGGACCGAGGAACACCGGGGAGCTGTTTTTT | CASSAGPRNTGELFF
TRBJ2-3 | TRBD2 | . | TRBV7-9 | TGTGCCATTAGCGGGGGTGACACAGATACGCAGTATTTT | CAISGGDTDTQYF
TRBJ1-1 | . | . | TRBV5-6 | TGTGCCAGCAGCCGCCCCAGCGGGGGGCCTGAAGCTTTCTTT | CASSRPSGGPEAFF
TRBJ1-6 | . | . | TRBV11-2 | TGTGCCAGCAGCTTAGACTACCTTTCACCCCTCCACTTT | CASSLDYLSPLHF
TRBJ1-1 | . | . | TRBV10-3 | TGTGCCACCAAATTGACCGAGAACACTGAAGCTTTCTTT | CATKLTENTEAFF
TRBJ1-3 | . | . | TRBV7-2 | TGTGCCAGCAGCTTGGGGGGGCTGGCAGGAAACACCATATATTTT | CASSLGGLAGNTIYF
TRBJ2-5 | . | . | TRBV15 | TGTGCCACCAGCGCCGACAGTCATGGGGTAGAGACCCAGTACTTC | CATSADSHGVETQYF
TRBJ1-1 | TRBD1 | . | TRBV6-6 | TGTGCCAGCAGCCTCAGGGGGGGGCGCATGAACACTGAAGCTTTCTTT | CASSLRGGRMNTEAFF
TRBJ2-1 | . | . | TRBV18 | TGTGCCAGCTCACCGGGAGTAAACCCGAGCTCCTACAATGAGCAGTTCTTC | CASSPGVNPSSYNEQFF
TRBJ1-2 | . | . | TRBV18 | TGTGCCAGCTCACCAGGGGGGGAAGCTAACTATGGCTACACCTTC | CASSPGGEANYGYTF
TRBJ1-1 | . | . | TRBV7-2 | TGTGCCAGCCGGCCCAGTTCGAACACTGAAGCTTTCTTT | CASRPSSNTEAFF
TRBJ2-5 | TRBD2 | . | TRBV6-1 | TGTGCCAGCAGTAAAGGGACTAGCGGGGGTGGGGAGACCCAGTACTTC | CASSKGTSGGGETQYF
TRBJ2-1 | TRBD2 | few | TRBV28 | TGTGCCAGCAGCTCGACTAGCGGGGTGGGCAATGAGCAGTTCTTC | CASSSTSGVGNEQFF
TRBJ2-1 | . | few | TRBV11-3 | TGTGCCAGCAGCTCCGGGAAACTCCCTATCCATGAGCAGTTCTTC | CASSSGKLPIHEQFF